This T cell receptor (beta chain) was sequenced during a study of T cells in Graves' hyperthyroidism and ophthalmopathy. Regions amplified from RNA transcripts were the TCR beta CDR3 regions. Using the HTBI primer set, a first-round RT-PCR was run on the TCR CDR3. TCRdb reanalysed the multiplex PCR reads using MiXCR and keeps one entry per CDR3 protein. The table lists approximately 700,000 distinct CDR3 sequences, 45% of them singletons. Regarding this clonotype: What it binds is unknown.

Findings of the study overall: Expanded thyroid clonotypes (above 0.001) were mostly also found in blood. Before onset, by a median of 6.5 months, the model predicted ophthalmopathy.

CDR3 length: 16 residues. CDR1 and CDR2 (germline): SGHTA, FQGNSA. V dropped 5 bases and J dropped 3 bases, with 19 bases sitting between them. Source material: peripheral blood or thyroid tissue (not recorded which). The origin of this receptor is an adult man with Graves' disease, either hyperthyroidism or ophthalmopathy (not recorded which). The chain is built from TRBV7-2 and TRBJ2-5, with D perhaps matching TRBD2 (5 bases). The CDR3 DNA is TGTGCCAGCAGCCAACGCGGACCCGAGCGGAAAGAGACCCAGTACTTC. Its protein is CASSQRGPERKETQYF.